This T cell receptor (beta chain) was observed in a study of neurological immune-mediated disorders. Findings and limits, study-wide: Clinical features showed no association with the multiple sclerosis repertoire cluster, and MRI features showed none either. One cluster of related CDR3 sequences contained, by phylogenetic grouping, the repertoires of 18 of 34 multiple sclerosis patients and formed a possible signature. Across subjects, expanded clones had no CDR3 amino acid sequences in common, pointing to private repertoires in all groups.

The CDR3 runs to 13 residues. V lost 5 bases and J 4 bases, leaving 10 bases between the germline ends. Germline V gene lookup returns CDR1 SGHTA and CDR2 FQGNSA. This clonotype showed up many times. The antigen remains undetermined. With 10-nucleotide random UMIs, 5'RACE was used to make the cDNA. TCRdb recomputed calls from the 5' RACE reads with MiXCR, one row per CDR3 protein. The table shows 87,000 or so distinct CDR3 sequences, with 3% to 4% occurring only once. The rearrangement joins TRBV7-2 to TRBJ2-3; D not resolved. The sample taken for sequencing was PBMCs. This TCR was recovered from a woman aged 45-65 years with multiple sclerosis. In DNA, the CDR3 is TGTGCCAGCAGCCGCCTCTTTGCAGATACGCAGTATTTT. The encoded protein is CASSRLFADTQYF.